The subject of this entry is one T cell receptor beta chain. This sample was included in a study of blood T cell repertoires in COVID-19. For the study at large: The United States, Italy and Spain provided the acute and convalescent COVID-19 samples. Sample material is recorded as cDNA or gDNA derived from T cells, B-cell-depleted T cells, or PBMCs.

This CDR3 region has 15 residues. In germline, CDR1 is SNHLY, CDR2 FYNNEI. V trimming: 6 bases; J trimming: 8 bases; junction bases outside the gene matches: 11. In the source study's methods: By means of reference gene primer amplification, nucleated cell counts were estimated. TCRdb keeps only in-frame clones here, not all; method: immunoSEQ multiplex PCR. V and J calls and clone size are given by that table; D and trimming were obtained from the DNA. The profile covers roughly 180,000 clones, with about 75% appearing a single time and roughly 9.4% taken by the ten largest. Material for sequencing was peripheral blood. The TCR comes from a woman aged 45-65 years with active or convalescent COVID-19. The chain uses TRBV2 and TRBJ1-4, with TRBD1 matching over 8 bases. The CDR3 DNA follows: TGTGCCAGCAGAGGACAGGGACGGGCAGGGGAAAAACTGTTTTTT. It specifies CASRGQGRAGEKLFF.